The 2 T cell receptor beta chains below come from one sample, sequenced in a study of cytomegalovirus exposure and HLA in healthy donors (dated by TCRdb to 2015 to 2018). Libraries were made using the immunoSEQ multiplex PCR assay. A mixture of 60 forward primers for TCR Vbeta segments and 13 reverse primers for TCR Jbeta segments was used in the multiplex PCR. TCRdb retrieved this table from immuneACCESS and kept in-frame rearrangements only. Not all clones are present; in checked studies, unresolved V genes account for under half, and no reason is known for the remainder. This sample is represented by about 110,000 clones; approximately 80% of them were singletons. The ten largest clones add up to approximately 4.2% of the sample. Source material: PBMCs. The receptors originated from a male donor in good health and CMV-seronegative.

The chain uses TRBV7-8 and TRBJ1-2; D gene unclear. CDR3 length equals 13 residues. Trimming shortened V by 4 bases and J by 4 bases, and 10 bases separated the two germline ends. Germline V gene data show CDR1 as SGHVS and CDR2 as FQNEAQ. CDR3 loop: CASSSYEVYGYTF. In DNA, the CDR3 is TGTGCCAGCAGCTCCTACGAGGTCTATGGCTACACCTTC.

The chain carries TRBV19 and TRBJ1-2; D is unresolved. Germline V CDR1 and CDR2: LNHDA, SQIVND (reference sequence). The CDR3 contains 15 residues. Trimming left V 6 bases short and J 4 bases short, with 18 bases between. The CDR3 DNA reads TGTGCCAGTAGCCTCCCCGGGATAAGTGGCTATGGCTACACCTTC. Translated, it gives CASSLPGISGYGYTF.